The 20 T cell receptor beta chains given below trace back to one sample, sequenced in a study of blood T cell repertoires in COVID-19. This table comes from immunoSEQ multiplex PCR, and its TCRdb copy is limited to in-frame clones, with some not included. The sample contains hundreds of thousands of clones, around 87% of which appear only once. Input material: peripheral blood. These receptors were taken from a man between 70 and 80 years old with acute or convalescent COVID-19.

J is TRBJ2-7 and V is TRBV4-2; 7 nucleotides align to TRBD2. The CDR3 runs to 17 residues. J lost 3 bases, V lost 4 bases, and 15 bases had no gene match. The V gene's germline CDR1 is LGHNA and CDR2 YNFKEQ. CDR3 sequence reads: CASSRAHGGEGFYEQYF. The CDR3 region has the DNA TGTGCCAGCAGCCGCGCCCATGGGGGGGAGGGATTCTACGAGCAGTACTTC.

The chain is built from TRBV7-2 and TRBJ2-3; 9 bases align to TRBD2. J gave up 4 bases and V 1 base, and 9 bases lay outside the gene matches. From germline, CDR1 is SGHTA and CDR2 FQGNSA. This CDR3 spans 17 amino acids. Here the CDR3 reads CASSLVAGGPGADTQYF. The CDR3 DNA sequence: TGTGCCAGCAGCTTAGTGGCGGGGGGGCCAGGTGCAGATACGCAGTATTTT.

This rearrangement joins TRBV7-9 to TRBJ2-7; D call uncertain. V was clipped by 0 bases and J by 7 bases, with 13 bases between them. CDR1 and CDR2 from the germline V gene are SEHNR and FQNEAQ (reference sequence). This CDR3 spans 14 amino acids. CDR3 nucleotides: TGTGCCAGCAGCTTAGCTGAGGCCTCTTGGGAGCAGTACTTC. It specifies CASSLAEASWEQYF.

This clone appeared a few times. The V and J genes are TRBV5-1 and TRBJ2-2; TRBD2 might be the D (6 bases). V lost 4 bases and J lost 2, with 12 bases in between. CDR3 length: 15 residues. Germline V gene data show CDR1 as SGHRS and CDR2 as YFSETQ. Here the CDR3 DNA reads TGCGCCAGCAGCCAAGGGACTGTTAACACCGGGGAGCTGTTTTTT. Amino acids: CASSQGTVNTGELFF.

V and J are TRBV4-1 and TRBJ2-7, with D possibly being TRBD2 (5 bases). Trimming left V 1 base short and J 6 bases short, with 19 bases between. CDR1 MGHRA and CDR2 YSYEKL come from the germline V gene. This CDR3 contains 16 residues. This CDR3 reads CASSQGAVSGRREQYF. In DNA, the CDR3 is TGCGCCAGCAGCCAAGGGGCGGTGAGCGGTCGCCGCGAGCAGTACTTC.

The chain uses TRBV7-9 and TRBJ1-2; D is unclear. Trimming stripped 5 bases from V and 5 bases from J, with 12 bases between. The germline V gene encodes CDR1 SEHNR and CDR2 FQNEAQ (reference sequence). This CDR3 is built from 13 residues. This CDR3 is CASSPEDLYGYTF. The CDR3 DNA sequence: TGTGCCAGCAGCCCAGAGGATCTATATGGCTACACCTTC.

J is TRBJ2-1 and V is TRBV7-2, with 9 bases lining up with TRBD1. CDR1 is SGHTA and CDR2 is FQGNSA in the germline V gene. The J segment lost 4 bases and the V segment lost 3 bases, leaving 4 bases of the junction unmatched. This CDR3 has 15 amino acids. In DNA, the CDR3 is TGTGCCAGCAGCTTCTCGACAGGGGGATACAATGAGCAGTTCTTC. Translating gives CASSFSTGGYNEQFF.

The V call is TRBV2, the J call TRBJ1-1; 10 bases are shared with TRBD1. Unmatched junction bases numbered 2, after V lost 3 bases and J lost 4 bases. Germline loops: CDR1 SNHLY, CDR2 FYNNEI. This CDR3 is built from 14 residues. CDR3: CASSDGQGGTEAFF. The CDR3 nucleotides read TGTGCCAGCAGTGACGGACAGGGGGGCACTGAAGCTTTCTTT.

The chain joins TRBV7-8 to TRBJ2-5; no definite D call. Germline V gene data show CDR1 as SGHVS and CDR2 as FQNEAQ. V lost 2 bases to trimming and J lost 3 bases, with 16 bases between them. The CDR3 runs 16 residues. The CDR3 region has the DNA TGTGCCAGCAGCTTATATTTAGTGGCAGGAAAAGAGACCCAGTACTTC. It yields the protein CASSLYLVAGKETQYF.

The chain uses TRBV6-2 or TRBV6-3 and TRBJ1-4; the match to TRBD1 covers 10 bases. The ends lost 4 bases at V and 6 bases at J; junction bases unmatched: 8. This CDR3 comprises 16 residues. Per germline, CDR1 MNHEY and CDR2 SVGEGT. The CDR3 nucleotides read TGTGCCAGCAGTTCACTCACCGGGACAGGGGATGAAAAACTGTTTTTT. Its translation: CASSSLTGTGDEKLFF.

The chain joins TRBV19 to TRBJ2-2, with a weak D call TRBD1 (6 bases). This CDR3 is built from 15 residues. Per germline, CDR1 LNHDA and CDR2 SQIVND (reference sequence). V dropped 4 bases and J dropped 1 base, with 10 bases sitting between them. The DNA of the CDR3 is TGTGCCAGTAGTAAAGGGACATTGAACACCGGGGAGCTGTTTTTT. Translating gives CASSKGTLNTGELFF.

With regard to this clone: This CDR3 is also generated by other DNA sequences in the sample. The rearrangement links TRBV5-6 to TRBJ2-5; TRBD1 agrees at 9 bases. The CDR3 runs 13 residues. Germline trimming cut 5 bases from V and 5 bases from J; bases unmatched to any gene: 4. CDR1 SGHDT and CDR2 YYEEEE come from the germline V gene. The CDR3 bases are TGTGCCAGCAGTTCTGACAGGGGGGAGACCCAGTACTTC. Encoded protein: CASSSDRGETQYF.

V and J are TRBV19 and TRBJ1-5; 8 bases are shared with TRBD1. Per germline, CDR1 LNHDA and CDR2 SQIVND (reference sequence). Trimming took 7 bases from V and 6 from J; bases not matched to a gene: 8. This CDR3 is built from 14 residues. Written as DNA, the CDR3 is TGTGCCAGTACTCTCAGGGGGCAGGGTCAGCCCCAGCATTTT. Translated, it gives CASTLRGQGQPQHF.

This chain uses TRBV11-2 with TRBJ2-7, with D perhaps matching TRBD2 (7 bases). This CDR3 spans 14 amino acids. Germline V gene sequence: CDR1 SGHAT, CDR2 FQNNGV. V lost 2 bases and J lost 3, with 11 bases in between. CDR3 residues: CASSLPGEGYEQYF. CDR3 nucleotide sequence: TGTGCCAGCAGCTTACCAGGGGAGGGCTACGAGCAGTACTTC.

The rearrangement joins TRBV5-4 to TRBJ2-1; possible D gene TRBD2, 5 bases. CDR1 and CDR2 (germline): SGHNT, YYREEE (reference sequence). CDR3 length: 15 amino acids. The V gene lost 0 bases and the J gene lost 4 bases, with 11 bases spanning the gap. The CDR3 region is CASSLAGNVYNEQFF. The CDR3 coding sequence is TGTGCCAGCAGCTTGGCGGGAAACGTATACAATGAGCAGTTCTTC.

In its sample, this clone was seen once. The chain couples TRBV10-3 to TRBJ2-1; 9 bases are shared with TRBD2. CDR1 and CDR2 (germline): ENHRY, SYGVKD. J lost 6 bases, V lost 10 bases, and 10 bases had no gene match. This CDR3 is 14 amino acids long. CDR3 coding DNA: TGTGCCACGTCGGCGGGGGGGTTGGGCAATGAGCAGTTCTTC. It translates to CATSAGGLGNEQFF.

For this clone: Other DNA variants within this sample encode the same CDR3. This chain joins TRBV27 and TRBJ1-2, with a tentative D call TRBD1 (6 bases). Germline CDR1 MNHEY, CDR2 SMNVEV (reference sequence). The CDR3 is made up of 15 amino acids. V lost 2 bases and J 2 bases, leaving 12 bases between the germline ends. The CDR3 DNA follows: TGTGCCAGCAGTTTAACGGGGGGCGCCAACTATGGCTACACCTTC. Encoded protein: CASSLTGGANYGYTF.

Notes on this clone: The sample has other DNA sequences that encode this CDR3 too. The chain is built from TRBV5-1 and TRBJ1-1, with D possibly TRBD1 on 5 matching bases. CDR3 length: 13 amino acids. Germline V gene sequence: CDR1 SGHRS, CDR2 YFSETQ. V was shortened by 1 base and J by 7 bases, with 11 bases between the two germline ends. CDR3 residues: CASSLSGRGEAFF. The CDR3 nucleotides are TGCGCCAGCAGCTTGTCAGGAAGGGGTGAAGCTTTCTTT.

Written as DNA, the CDR3 is TGTGCCAGCAGGTCCCCCGGGGTCGGGCAGTACTTC. Amino acids: CASRSPGVGQYF. This chain connects TRBV12-3 or TRBV12-4 to TRBJ2-7, with a possible D match to TRBD2 (5 bases). The CDR3 covers 12 residues. The germline V and J ends were trimmed by 6 bases and 9 bases, with 15 bases remaining between them.

This rearrangement joins TRBV28 to TRBJ2-1, with 8 positions matching TRBD1. This CDR3 has 15 residues. The V segment lost 5 bases and the J segment 3 bases; nucleotides outside the gene matches: 6. Germline CDR1 reads MDHEN; CDR2 reads SYDVKM. The CDR3 is CASSSQGAYYNEQFF. CDR3 sequence (DNA): TGTGCCAGCAGTAGTCAGGGGGCTTACTACAATGAGCAGTTCTTC.